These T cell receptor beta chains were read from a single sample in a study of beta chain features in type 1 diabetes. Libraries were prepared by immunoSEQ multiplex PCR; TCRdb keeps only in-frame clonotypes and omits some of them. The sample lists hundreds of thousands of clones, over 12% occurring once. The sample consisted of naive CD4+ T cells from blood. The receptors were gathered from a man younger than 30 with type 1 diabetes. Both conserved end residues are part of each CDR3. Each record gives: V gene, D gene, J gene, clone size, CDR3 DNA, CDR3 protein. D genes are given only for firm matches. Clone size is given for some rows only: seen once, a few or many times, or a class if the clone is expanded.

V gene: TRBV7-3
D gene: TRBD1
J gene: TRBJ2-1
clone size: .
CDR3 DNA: TGTGCCAGCAGCTTGGACAGGGGCTATTACAATGAGCAGTTCTTC
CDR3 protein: CASSLDRGYYNEQFF

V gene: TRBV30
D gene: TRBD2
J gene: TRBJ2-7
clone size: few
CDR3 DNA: TGTGTCTGCACAGCGGGAGGTCACGAGCAGTACTTC
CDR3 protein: CVCTAGGHEQYF

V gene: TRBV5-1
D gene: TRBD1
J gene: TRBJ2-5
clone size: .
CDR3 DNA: TGCGCCAGCAGCTCGGGACAGGTTCTACGATCGTACCAAGAGACCCAGTACTTC
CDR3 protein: CASSSGQVLRSYQETQYF

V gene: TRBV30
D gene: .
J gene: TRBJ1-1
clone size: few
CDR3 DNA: TGTGCCTGGAGAGGCGGCATTGAAGCTTTCTTT
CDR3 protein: CAWRGGIEAFF

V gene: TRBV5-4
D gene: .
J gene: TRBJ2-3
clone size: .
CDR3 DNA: TGTGCCAGCAGGGTCACAGATACGCAGTATTTT
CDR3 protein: CASRVTDTQYF

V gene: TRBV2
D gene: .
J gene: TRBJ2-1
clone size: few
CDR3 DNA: TGTGCCAGCAGTCAAGCCCCGGGGGCGAGGAATGAGCAGTTCTTC
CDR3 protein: CASSQAPGARNEQFF

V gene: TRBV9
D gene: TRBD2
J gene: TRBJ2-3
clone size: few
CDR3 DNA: TGTGCCAGCAGCACTAGCGGGAGCCGCCCCGATTTT
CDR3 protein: CASSTSGSRPDF

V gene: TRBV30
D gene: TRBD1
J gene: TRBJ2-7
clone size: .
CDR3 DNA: TGTGCCTGGACCGAGTCTGGGACAGACAAGTACTTC
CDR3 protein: CAWTESGTDKYF

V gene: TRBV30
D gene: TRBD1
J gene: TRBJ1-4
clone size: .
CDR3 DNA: TGTGCCTTTATCACCGACAGGGGCGAAAAACTGTTTTTT
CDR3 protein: CAFITDRGEKLFF

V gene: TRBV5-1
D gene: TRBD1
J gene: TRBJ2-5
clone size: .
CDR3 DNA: TGCGCCAGCAGCCCGGACAGGGGGCAAGAGACCCAGTACTTC
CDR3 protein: CASSPDRGQETQYF

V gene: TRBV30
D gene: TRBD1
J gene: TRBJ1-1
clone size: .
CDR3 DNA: TGTGCCTGGAGACCAATCCGCGGGACAGCTAACACTGAAGCTTTCTTT
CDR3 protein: CAWRPIRGTANTEAFF

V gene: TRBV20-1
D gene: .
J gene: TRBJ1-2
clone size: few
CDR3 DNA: TGCAGTGCTTACGACAGTAATGGCTACACCTTC
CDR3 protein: CSAYDSNGYTF

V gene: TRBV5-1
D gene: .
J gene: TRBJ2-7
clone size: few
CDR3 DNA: TGCGCCAGCAGCTTGGACATGGTGGGGTACGAGCAGTACTTC
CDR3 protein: CASSLDMVGYEQYF

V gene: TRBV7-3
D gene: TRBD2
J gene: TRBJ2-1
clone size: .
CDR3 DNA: TGTGCCAGCAGCTATCTAGCGGCCTCCTACAATGAGCAGTTCTTC
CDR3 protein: CASSYLAASYNEQFF

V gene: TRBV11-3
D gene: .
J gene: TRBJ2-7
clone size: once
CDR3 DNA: TGTGCCAGCAGCTTAGGGCCGAAAGGCAACGAGCAGTACTTC
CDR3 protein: CASSLGPKGNEQYF

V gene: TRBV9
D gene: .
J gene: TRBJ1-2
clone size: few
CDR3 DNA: TGTGCCAGCAGTCTGGAGGCTAACTATGGCTACACCTTC
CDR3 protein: CASSLEANYGYTF

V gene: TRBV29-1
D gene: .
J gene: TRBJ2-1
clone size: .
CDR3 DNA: TGCAGCGACTTGACTAGTAACTCCTACAATGAGCAGTTCTTC
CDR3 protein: CSDLTSNSYNEQFF